The 22 T cell receptor beta chains presented below share a single source sample, sequenced in a study of cytomegalovirus exposure and HLA in healthy donors. The PCR was carried out with 60 Vbeta primers and 13 Jbeta primers. Profiling relied on immunoSEQ multiplex PCR, and the TCRdb table lists in-frame clones only, not all of them. This table lists under 200,000 clones. What was sequenced was PBMCs. The receptors come from a woman under 30 in good health and CMV-seropositive.

The chain is built from TRBV18 and TRBJ1-2, with 8 bases identical to TRBD1. Germline CDR1 KGHSH, CDR2 LQKENI. V shed 2 bases and J 2 bases; nucleotides not matched to a gene: 10. The CDR3 spans 17 residues. The CDR3 region has the DNA TGTGCCAGCTCACCAAATGATGGGAACAGGGGGAACTATGGCTACACCTTC. Its translation: CASSPNDGNRGNYGYTF.

The chain links TRBV4-2 to TRBJ2-3; D is possibly TRBD1 (6 bases). This CDR3 contains 17 residues. From germline, CDR1 is LGHNA and CDR2 YNFKEQ. The V gene lost 0 bases and the J gene lost 4 bases, with 17 bases spanning the gap. CDR3 sequence: CASSQDGAPGVPDTQYF. CDR3 DNA: TGTGCCAGCAGCCAAGACGGGGCCCCAGGGGTCCCAGATACGCAGTATTTT.

The V call is TRBV4-1, the J call TRBJ1-1, with 7 nucleotides matching TRBD1. Germline CDR1 MGHRA, CDR2 YSYEKL. The trim removed 3 bases at V and 3 bases at J, leaving 4 bases unmatched. CDR3 length: 14 amino acids. The CDR3 DNA sequence: TGCGCCAGCAGCCACAGGGGGTTGGACACTGAAGCTTTCTTT. It is translated as CASSHRGLDTEAFF.

V is TRBV7-2 and J is TRBJ2-7, with D tentatively TRBD1 (6 bases). This CDR3 contains 16 residues. In germline, CDR1 is SGHTA, CDR2 FQGNSA. V was clipped by 0 bases and J by 2 bases, with 14 bases between them. The DNA for the CDR3 is TGTGCCAGCAGCTTAGCGAAGGGGGTGGGGCCCTACGAGCAGTACTTC. The encoded protein is CASSLAKGVGPYEQYF.

As regards this clone: Germline and junction disagree at one end, which may indicate a read error. CDR3 DNA sequence: TGTGCCACCAGCAGACCGGGACAGGATTTGAACACTGAAGCTCTCTTT. Translation: CATSRPGQDLNTEALF. The V and J genes are TRBV15 and TRBJ1-1; 8 positions agree with TRBD1. Germline CDR1 is LNHNV and CDR2 is YYDKDF (reference sequence). The CDR3 contains 16 residues.

The chain recombines TRBV6-5 with TRBJ1-1; tentative D call: TRBD1 (5 bases). CDR3 length: 14 residues. Germline V lookup: CDR1 MNHEY, CDR2 SVGAGI. V shed 0 bases and J shed 7 bases, with 12 bases lying between them. Here the CDR3 DNA reads TGTGCCAGCAGTTACTCCAGGGTTTCCGATGAAGCTTTCTTT. Protein: CASSYSRVSDEAFF.

This sequence joins TRBV7-9 and TRBJ2-7; 11 bases map to TRBD1. CDR1 is SEHNR, CDR2 FQNEAQ, per germline (reference sequence). V shed 4 bases, J shed 4 bases, and the junction held 9 bases outside the gene matches. The CDR3 runs to 16 residues. CDR3 in DNA: TGTGCCAGCAGCTCGACCCCCGGGACAGGGGGTTACGAGCAGTACTTC. Protein: CASSSTPGTGGYEQYF.

The chain employs TRBV4-2 and TRBJ2-2, with 8 bases identical to TRBD1. V was pared by 4 bases and J by 7 bases, with 8 bases of the junction left unmatched. The CDR3 runs 15 residues. CDR1 is LGHNA, CDR2 YNFKEQ, per germline. The CDR3 sequence: CASSPPDRVIGELFF. CDR3 DNA sequence: TGTGCCAGCAGCCCCCCGGACAGGGTGATCGGGGAGCTGTTTTTT.

J is TRBJ1-1 and V is TRBV4-1; possibly TRBD1 for D (6 bases). The V gene lost 4 bases and the J gene lost 2 bases, with 14 bases spanning the gap. Per the germline V gene, CDR1 is MGHRA and CDR2 is YSYEKL. The CDR3 contains 15 residues. The chain's CDR3 is CASSLPIGGNTEAFF. In DNA form, the CDR3 reads TGCGCCAGCAGCCTACCGATAGGGGGTAACACTGAAGCTTTCTTT.

The CDR3 spells CASSPFGSNEKLFF. As DNA, the CDR3 is TGTGCCAGCAGCCCCTTTGGGAGTAACGAAAAACTGTTTTTT. The chain recombines TRBV7-8 with TRBJ1-4; the D is unclear. Germline loops: CDR1 SGHVS, CDR2 FQNEAQ. CDR3 size: 14 residues. V lost 5 bases to trimming and J lost 8 bases, with 15 bases between them. The complete variable domain, with remaining parts taken from reference TRBV7-8 and TRBJ1-4, reads GAGVSQSPRYKVAKRGQDVALRCDPISGHVSLFWYQQALGQGPEFLTYFQNEAQLDKSGLPSDRFFAERPEGSVSTLKIQRTQQEDSAVYLCASSPFGSNEKLFFGSGTQLSVL.

This chain connects TRBV7-3 to TRBJ2-3; tentative D call: TRBD2 (7 bases). In germline, CDR1 is SGHTA, CDR2 FQGTGA. This CDR3 spans 13 amino acids. Trimming cost V 5 bases and J 6 bases, with 12 bases left between them. The DNA of the CDR3 is TGTGCCAGCAGCGCGGGGGCCAGGGATACGCAGTATTTT. This translates into CASSAGARDTQYF.

The chain couples TRBV27 to TRBJ1-6, with 10 bases matching TRBD1. V dropped 5 bases and J dropped 10; count of bases not matched to a gene: 11. Germline V gives CDR1 MNHEY, CDR2 SMNVEV (reference sequence). The CDR3 is 16 residues long. The CDR3 nucleotides read TGTGCCAGCAGTCCGAGGACAGGGGGAAAGAGGTCACCCCTCCACTTT. Encoded protein: CASSPRTGGKRSPLHF.

V gene TRBV6-1 combines with J gene TRBJ1-6; 7 positions match TRBD1. This CDR3 is built from 14 residues. V dropped 5 bases and J dropped 8; count of bases not matched to a gene: 6. Per germline, CDR1 MNHNS and CDR2 SASEGT. Here the CDR3 DNA reads TGTGCCAGCAGTAGACAGGGCCAAGATTCACCCCTCCACTTT. Translation: CASSRQGQDSPLHF.

The V gene is TRBV4-1, the J gene TRBJ2-3, with a possible D match to TRBD2 (5 bases). V was cut by 4 bases and J by 2 bases, with 13 bases left in between. The germline V gene has CDR1 MGHRA and CDR2 YSYEKL. There are 15 residues in the CDR3. The CDR3 region is CASSRRVGFTDTQYF. CDR3 nucleotides: TGCGCCAGCAGCCGGCGGGTGGGGTTCACAGATACGCAGTATTTT.

J is TRBJ2-7 and V is TRBV5-6; D uncertain. CDR3 size: 11 residues. Trimming cost V 0 bases and J 6 bases, with 4 bases left between them. The germline gives CDR1 SGHDT, CDR2 YYEEEE. The CDR3 spells CASSLVREQYF. The DNA of the CDR3 is TGTGCCAGCAGCTTGGTTCGCGAGCAGTACTTC.

This chain uses TRBV30 with TRBJ2-3, with TRBD1 matching over 8 bases. The germline V gene encodes CDR1 GTSNPN and CDR2 SVGIG (reference sequence). The CDR3 loop spans 15 amino acids. The V segment lost 0 bases and the J segment 5 bases; nucleotides outside the gene matches: 7. DNA for the CDR3: TGTGCCTGGAGTGTACGGCAGGGGGCCCTAGATACGCAGTATTTT. As protein: CAWSVRQGALDTQYF.

The V gene is TRBV19, the J gene TRBJ1-2; a possible D gene is TRBD1 (6 bases). CDR1 and CDR2 (germline): LNHDA, SQIVND (reference sequence). Trimming cost V 5 bases and J 4 bases, with 11 bases left between them. This CDR3 comprises 13 residues. CDR3 nucleotides: TGTGCCAGTAGTGGGGCAGGGGCCTATGGCTACACCTTC. Translating it yields CASSGAGAYGYTF.

The chain couples TRBV29-1 to TRBJ2-1, with a tentative D call TRBD1 (5 bases). The V end was cut by 3 bases, the J end by 8 bases, with 17 bases between. This CDR3 spans 14 amino acids. Germline CDR1 is SQVTM and CDR2 is ANQGSEA. This CDR3 is CSVDTGKGVYEQFF. Here the CDR3 DNA reads TGCAGCGTTGATACAGGAAAGGGCGTCTATGAGCAGTTCTTC.

The rearrangement links TRBV30 to TRBJ2-3; TRBD2 aligns across 8 bases. Germline CDR1 and CDR2: GTSNPN and SVGIG (reference sequence). V gave up 0 bases and J gave up 6 bases; unmatched junction bases: 5. The CDR3 runs 14 residues. CDR3 nucleotides: TGTGCCTGGAGTGTTAGCGGGGAGTTCGATACGCAGTATTTT. It encodes CAWSVSGEFDTQYF.

J is TRBJ2-7 and V is TRBV7-2, with 8 bases that match TRBD2. The length of the CDR3 is 15 residues. Germline values: CDR1 SGHTA, CDR2 FQGNSA. With 3 bases clipped from V and 2 bases from J, the junction kept 6 bases outside the gene matches. The CDR3 DNA follows: TGTGCCAGCAGCTTCGGCGGGGGGCCTACCTACGAGCAGTACTTC. It codes for CASSFGGGPTYEQYF.

V usage is TRBV6-6 and J usage is TRBJ2-7, with a tentative D call TRBD2 (6 bases). Trimming cost V 3 bases and J 1 base, with 13 bases left between them. Germline loops: CDR1 MNHNY, CDR2 SVGAGI (reference sequence). The CDR3 loop spans 15 amino acids. The CDR3 sequence is CASSYGGSLSYEQYF. CDR3 nucleotides: TGTGCCAGCAGTTATGGGGGGAGCCTATCCTACGAGCAGTACTTC.

The chain carries TRBV29-1 and TRBJ2-1; D may be TRBD2 (6 bases). V was cut by 7 bases and J by 3 bases, with 13 bases left in between. The CDR3 covers 13 residues. The germline V gene has CDR1 SQVTM and CDR2 ANQGSEA. CDR3 DNA: TGCAGCGCCCCCGGGGGTCTCTACAATGAGCAGTTCTTC. As protein: CSAPGGLYNEQFF.